This T cell receptor (beta chain) was sequenced during a study of cytomegalovirus exposure and HLA in healthy donors. Overall study findings and caveats: As a later analysis showed, a missense DCLRE1C variant was linked to trimming of TCR beta V- and J-genes. About 87% or about 30% of the time was how often most TCR beta V segments were productive, according to an earlier analysis. Clonal expansion was found to be greater in HLA-associated TCR beta chains than in equally common others in a later analysis. Indistinguishability led to the exclusion of some V segments, TRBV6-2 and TRBV6-3 included.

Both 60 Vbeta primers and 13 Jbeta primers went into the PCR. The assay was immunoSEQ multiplex PCR, and TCRdb's table has in-frame clones only and misses some. The sample records about 160,000 clones, 80% to 90% being singletons. Germline V gene lookup returns CDR1 LNHDA and CDR2 SQIVND (reference sequence). The junction had 4 bases not matched to a gene; V was cut back by 6 bases and J by 4 bases. This CDR3 region has 16 residues. As regards this clone: What it binds is not known.

The clonotype originates from a man aged 50 or older in good health and CMV-seropositive. The chain couples TRBV19 to TRBJ2-2; TRBD2 matches at 14 bases. The sample comprised PBMCs. DNA of the CDR3: TGTGCCAGTAGGACTAGCGGGGGGGCCGGCACCGGGGAGCTGTTTTTT. This gives the protein CASRTSGGAGTGELFF.